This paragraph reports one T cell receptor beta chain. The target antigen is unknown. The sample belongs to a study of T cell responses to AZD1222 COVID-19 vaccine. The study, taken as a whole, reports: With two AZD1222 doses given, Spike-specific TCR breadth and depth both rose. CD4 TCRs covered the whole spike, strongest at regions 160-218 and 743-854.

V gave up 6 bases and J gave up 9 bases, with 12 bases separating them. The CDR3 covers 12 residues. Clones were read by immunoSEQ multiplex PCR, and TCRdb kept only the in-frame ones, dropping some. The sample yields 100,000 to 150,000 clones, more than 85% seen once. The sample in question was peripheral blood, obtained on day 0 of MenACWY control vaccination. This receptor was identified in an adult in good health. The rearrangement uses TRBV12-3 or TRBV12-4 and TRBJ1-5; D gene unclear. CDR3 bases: TGTGCCAGCAGCTCACCCGATCGGCCCCAGCATTTT. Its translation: CASSSPDRPQHF.